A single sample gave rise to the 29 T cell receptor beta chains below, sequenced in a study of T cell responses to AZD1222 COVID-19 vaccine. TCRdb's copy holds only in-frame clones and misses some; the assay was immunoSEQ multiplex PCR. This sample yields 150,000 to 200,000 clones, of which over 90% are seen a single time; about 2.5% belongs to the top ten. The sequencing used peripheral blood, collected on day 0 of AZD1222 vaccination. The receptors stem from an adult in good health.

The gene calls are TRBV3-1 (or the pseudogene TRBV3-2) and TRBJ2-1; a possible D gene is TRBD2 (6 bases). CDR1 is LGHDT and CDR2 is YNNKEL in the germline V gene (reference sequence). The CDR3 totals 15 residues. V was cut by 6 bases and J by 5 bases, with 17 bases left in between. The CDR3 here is CASSPLWGGNNEQFF. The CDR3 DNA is TGTGCCAGCAGTCCGCTTTGGGGAGGAAACAATGAGCAGTTCTTC.

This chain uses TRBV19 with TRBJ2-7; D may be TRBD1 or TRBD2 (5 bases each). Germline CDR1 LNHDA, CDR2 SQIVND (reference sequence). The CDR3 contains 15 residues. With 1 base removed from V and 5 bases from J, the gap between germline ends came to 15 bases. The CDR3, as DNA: TGTGCCAGTAGTATAGGCCCCGGACGGGGCGACGAGCAGTACTTC. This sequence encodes CASSIGPGRGDEQYF.

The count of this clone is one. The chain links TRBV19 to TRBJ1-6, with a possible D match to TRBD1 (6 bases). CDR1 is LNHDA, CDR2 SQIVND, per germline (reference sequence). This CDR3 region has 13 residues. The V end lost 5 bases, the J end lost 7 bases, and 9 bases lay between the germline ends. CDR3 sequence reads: CASSETGNSPLHF. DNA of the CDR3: TGTGCCAGTAGTGAAACAGGGAATTCACCCCTCCACTTT.

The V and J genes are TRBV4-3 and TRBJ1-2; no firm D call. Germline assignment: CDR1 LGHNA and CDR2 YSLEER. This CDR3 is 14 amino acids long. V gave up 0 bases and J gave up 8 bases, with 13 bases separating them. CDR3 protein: CASSQDREQVGYTF. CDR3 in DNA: TGCGCCAGCAGCCAAGATCGCGAGCAAGTCGGCTACACCTTC.

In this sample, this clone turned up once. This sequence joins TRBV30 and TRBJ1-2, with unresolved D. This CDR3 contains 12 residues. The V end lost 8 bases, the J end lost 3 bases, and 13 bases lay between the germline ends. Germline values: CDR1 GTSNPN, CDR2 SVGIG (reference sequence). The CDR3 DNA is TGTGCCCGTGATTTGTGGCACTATGGCTACACCTTC. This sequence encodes CARDLWHYGYTF. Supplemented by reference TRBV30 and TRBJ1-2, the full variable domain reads SQTIHQWPATLVQPVGSPLSLECTVEGTSNPNLYWYRQAAGRGLQLLFYSVGIGQISSEVPQNLSASRPQDRQFILSSKKLLLSDSGFYLCARDLWHYGYTFGSGTRLTVV.

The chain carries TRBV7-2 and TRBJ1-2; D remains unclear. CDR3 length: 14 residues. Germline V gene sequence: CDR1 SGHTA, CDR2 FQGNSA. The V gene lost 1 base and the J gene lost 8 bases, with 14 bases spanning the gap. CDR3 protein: CASSLVESGWGYTF. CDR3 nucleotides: TGTGCCAGCAGCTTAGTCGAGTCGGGCTGGGGCTACACCTTC.

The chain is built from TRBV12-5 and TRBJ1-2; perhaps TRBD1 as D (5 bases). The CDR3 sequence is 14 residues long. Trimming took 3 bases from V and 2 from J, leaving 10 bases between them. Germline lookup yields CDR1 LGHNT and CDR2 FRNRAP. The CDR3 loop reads CASGLGTVNYGYTF. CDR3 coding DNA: TGTGCTAGTGGTTTAGGGACGGTCAACTATGGCTACACCTTC.

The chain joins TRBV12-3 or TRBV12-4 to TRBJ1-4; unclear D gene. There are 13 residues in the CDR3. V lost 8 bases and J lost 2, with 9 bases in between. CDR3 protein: CASHSGTNEKLFF. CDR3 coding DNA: TGTGCCAGCCACTCGGGCACTAATGAAAAACTGTTTTTT.

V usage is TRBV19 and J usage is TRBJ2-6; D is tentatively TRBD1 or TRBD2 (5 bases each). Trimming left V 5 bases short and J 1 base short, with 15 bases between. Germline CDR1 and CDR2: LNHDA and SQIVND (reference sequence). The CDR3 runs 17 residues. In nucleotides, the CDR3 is TGTGCCAGTAGTGGTGGGGGTAGCCAGTCTGGGGCCAACGTCCTGACTTTC. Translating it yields CASSGGGSQSGANVLTF.

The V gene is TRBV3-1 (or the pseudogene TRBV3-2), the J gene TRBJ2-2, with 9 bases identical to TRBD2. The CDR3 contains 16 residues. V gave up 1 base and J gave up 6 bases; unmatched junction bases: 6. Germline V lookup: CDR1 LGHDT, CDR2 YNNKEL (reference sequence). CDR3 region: CASSQGGGRDAGELFF. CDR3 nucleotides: TGTGCCAGCAGCCAAGGAGGCGGGAGGGATGCCGGGGAGCTGTTTTTT.

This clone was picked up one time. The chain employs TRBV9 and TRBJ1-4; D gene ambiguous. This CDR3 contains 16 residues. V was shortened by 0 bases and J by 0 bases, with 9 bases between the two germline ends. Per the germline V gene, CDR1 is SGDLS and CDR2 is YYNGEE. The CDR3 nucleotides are TGTGCCAGCAGCGTAGGCTCGGGCACAACTAATGAAAAACTGTTTTTT. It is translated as CASSVGSGTTNEKLFF.

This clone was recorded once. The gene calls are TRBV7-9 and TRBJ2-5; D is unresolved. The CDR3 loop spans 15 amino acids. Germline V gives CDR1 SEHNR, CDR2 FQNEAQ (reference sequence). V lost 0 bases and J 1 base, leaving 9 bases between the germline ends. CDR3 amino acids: CASSLAPESQETQYF. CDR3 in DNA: TGTGCCAGCAGCTTAGCCCCGGAGTCCCAAGAGACCCAGTACTTC.

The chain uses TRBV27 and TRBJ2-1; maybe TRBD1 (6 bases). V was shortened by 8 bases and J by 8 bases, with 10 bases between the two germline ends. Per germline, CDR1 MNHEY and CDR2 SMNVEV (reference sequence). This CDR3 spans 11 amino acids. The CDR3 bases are TGTGCCAGCCGACAGGTCCATGAGCAGTTCTTC. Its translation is CASRQVHEQFF.

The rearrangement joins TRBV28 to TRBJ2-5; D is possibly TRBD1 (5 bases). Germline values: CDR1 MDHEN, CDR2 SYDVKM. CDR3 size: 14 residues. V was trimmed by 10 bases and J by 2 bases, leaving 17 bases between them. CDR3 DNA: TGTGCCACCCAAACGACAGTGACTCAAGAGACCCAGTACTTC. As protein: CATQTTVTQETQYF. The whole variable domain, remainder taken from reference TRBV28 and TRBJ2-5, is DVKVTQSSRYLVKRTGEKVFLECVQDMDHENMFWYRQDPGLGLRLIYFSYDVKMKEKGDIPEGYSVSREKKERFSLILESASTNQTSMYLCATQTTVTQETQYFGPGTRLLVL.

CDR3 nucleotides: TGTGCCAGCAGCCAAGAGGGGACAGGGGTCGGCTACACCTTC. Translated: CASSQEGTGVGYTF. The rearrangement links TRBV3-1 (or the pseudogene TRBV3-2) to TRBJ1-2; 10 nucleotides line up with TRBD1. Germline V gives CDR1 LGHDT, CDR2 YNNKEL (reference sequence). This CDR3 has 14 residues. V was clipped by 0 bases and J by 8 bases; unmatched bases: 3.

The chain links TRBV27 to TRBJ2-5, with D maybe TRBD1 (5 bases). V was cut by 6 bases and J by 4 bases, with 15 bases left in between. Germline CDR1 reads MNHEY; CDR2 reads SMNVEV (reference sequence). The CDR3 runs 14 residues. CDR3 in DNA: TGTGCCAGCAGGGCTGCAGGGTTTGGAGAGACCCAGTACTTC. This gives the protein CASRAAGFGETQYF.

CDR3: CASSSGGAFIGELFF. The CDR3 coding sequence is TGTGCCAGTTCCAGCGGGGGGGCCTTTATCGGGGAGCTGTTTTTT. The V call is TRBV19, the J call TRBJ2-2; TRBD2 agrees at 10 bases. Looked up from germline, CDR1 is LNHDA and CDR2 is SQIVND (reference sequence). V was pared by 8 bases and J by 7 bases, with 10 bases of the junction left unmatched. The CDR3 covers 15 residues. Together with reference TRBV19 and TRBJ2-2, the CDR3 gives the full variable domain: DGGITQSPKYLFRKEGQNVTLSCEQNLNHDAMYWYRQDPGQGLRLIYYSQIVNDFQKGDIAEGYSVSREKKESFPLTVTSAQKNPTAFYLCASSSGGAFIGELFFGEGSRLTVL.

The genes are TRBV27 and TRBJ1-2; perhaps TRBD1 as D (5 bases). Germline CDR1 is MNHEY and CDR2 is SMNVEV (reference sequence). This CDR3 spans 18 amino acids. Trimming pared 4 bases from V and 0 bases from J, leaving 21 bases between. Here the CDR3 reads CASSSALRTPPANYGYTF. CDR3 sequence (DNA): TGTGCCAGCAGTTCTGCCCTCCGGACACCTCCAGCTAACTATGGCTACACCTTC.

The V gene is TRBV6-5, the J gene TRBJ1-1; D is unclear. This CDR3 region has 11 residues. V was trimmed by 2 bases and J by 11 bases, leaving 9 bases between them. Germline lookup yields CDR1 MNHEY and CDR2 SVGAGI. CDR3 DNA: TGTGCCAGCAGTTACCATGGGCTCGCTTTCTTT. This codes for CASSYHGLAFF.

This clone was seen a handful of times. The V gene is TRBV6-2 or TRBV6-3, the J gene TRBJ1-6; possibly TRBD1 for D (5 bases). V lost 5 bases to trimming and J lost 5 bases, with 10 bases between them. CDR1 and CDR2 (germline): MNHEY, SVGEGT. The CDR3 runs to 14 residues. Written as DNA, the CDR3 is TGTGCCAGCAGTACGGGGGGAAATAATTCACCCCTCCACTTT. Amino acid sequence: CASSTGGNNSPLHF.

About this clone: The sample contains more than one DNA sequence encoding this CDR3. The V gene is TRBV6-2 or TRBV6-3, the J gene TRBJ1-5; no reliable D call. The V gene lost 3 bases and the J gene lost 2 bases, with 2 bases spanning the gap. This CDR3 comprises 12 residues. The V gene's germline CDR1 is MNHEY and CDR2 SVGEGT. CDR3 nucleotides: TGTGCCAGCAGTTATGGCAATCAGCCCCAGCATTTT. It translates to CASSYGNQPQHF.

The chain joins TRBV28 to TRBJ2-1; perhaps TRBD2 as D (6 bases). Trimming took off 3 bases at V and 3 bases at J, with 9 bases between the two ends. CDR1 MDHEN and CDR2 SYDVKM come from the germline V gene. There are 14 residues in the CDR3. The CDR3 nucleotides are TGTGCCAGCAGTTTCGGGGGAGGCTACAATGAGCAGTTCTTC. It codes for CASSFGGGYNEQFF.

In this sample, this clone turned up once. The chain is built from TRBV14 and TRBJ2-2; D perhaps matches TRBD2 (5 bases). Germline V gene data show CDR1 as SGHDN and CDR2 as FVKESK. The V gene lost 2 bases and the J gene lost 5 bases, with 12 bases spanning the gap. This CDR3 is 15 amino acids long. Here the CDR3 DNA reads TGTGCCAGCAGCCAACTAAGCGGCTGGACCGGGGAGCTGTTTTTT. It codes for CASSQLSGWTGELFF.

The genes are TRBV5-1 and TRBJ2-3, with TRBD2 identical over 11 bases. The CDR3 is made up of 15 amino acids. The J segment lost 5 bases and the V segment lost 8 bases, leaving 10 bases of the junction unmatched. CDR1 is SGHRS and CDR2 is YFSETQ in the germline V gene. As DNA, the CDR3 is TGCGCCAGTGATAGCGGGGGGGCCGGGGGAGATACGCAGTATTTT. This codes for CASDSGGAGGDTQYF. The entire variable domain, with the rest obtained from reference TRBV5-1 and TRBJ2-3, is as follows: KAGVTQTPRYLIKTRGQQVTLSCSPISGHRSVSWYQQTPGQGLQFLFEYFSETQRNKGNFPGRFSGRQFSNSRSEMNVSTLELGDSALYLCASDSGGAGGDTQYFGPGTRLTVL.

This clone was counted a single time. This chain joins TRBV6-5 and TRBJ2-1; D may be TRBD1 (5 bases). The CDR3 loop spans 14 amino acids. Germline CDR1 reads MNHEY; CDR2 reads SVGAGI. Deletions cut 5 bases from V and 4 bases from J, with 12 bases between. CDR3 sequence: CASSRNRGYNEQFF. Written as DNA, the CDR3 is TGTGCCAGCAGTAGGAATAGGGGTTACAATGAGCAGTTCTTC.

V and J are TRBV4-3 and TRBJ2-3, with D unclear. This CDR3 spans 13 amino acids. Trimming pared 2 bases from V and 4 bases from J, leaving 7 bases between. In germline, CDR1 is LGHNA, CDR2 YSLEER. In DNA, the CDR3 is TGCGCCAGCAGCCAACATTTGGCAGATACGCAGTATTTT. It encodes CASSQHLADTQYF.

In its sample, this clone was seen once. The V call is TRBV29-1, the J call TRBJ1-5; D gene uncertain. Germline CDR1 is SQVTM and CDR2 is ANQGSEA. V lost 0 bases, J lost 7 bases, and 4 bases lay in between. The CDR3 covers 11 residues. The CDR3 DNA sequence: TGCAGCGTTGAAGATATCCAGCCCCAGCATTTT. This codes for CSVEDIQPQHF.

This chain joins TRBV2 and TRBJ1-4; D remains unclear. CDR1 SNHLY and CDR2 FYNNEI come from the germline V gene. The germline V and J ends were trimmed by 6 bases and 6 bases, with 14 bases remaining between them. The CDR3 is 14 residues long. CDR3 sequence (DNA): TGTGCCAGCAGACCCACCCCCGGGGATGAAAAACTGTTTTTT. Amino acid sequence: CASRPTPGDEKLFF.

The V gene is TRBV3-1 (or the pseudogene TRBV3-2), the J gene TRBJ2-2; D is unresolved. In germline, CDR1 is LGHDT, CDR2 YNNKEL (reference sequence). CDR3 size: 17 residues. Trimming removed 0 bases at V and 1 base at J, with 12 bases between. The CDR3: CASSQDVYLLNTGELFF. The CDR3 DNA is TGTGCCAGCAGCCAAGATGTGTACCTATTGAACACCGGGGAGCTGTTTTTT.